This TCR beta chain was found in a study of CD8+ T cells in alopecia areata listed by TCRdb under 2018. As for the study more broadly: The treated patients took part in an open-label pilot trial in which moderate-to-severe alopecia areata was treated with oral tofacitinib at 5 to 10 mg twice daily. RNA came from the PAXgene miRNA kit for fixed scalp, the miRNeasy kit for PBMCs, and the RNeasy kit for mouse skin. Clonality in the scalp was compared among normal scalp (n=4), patchy alopecia areata scalp (n=8), and alopecia totalis/universalis scalp (n=8). Patients stayed on tofacitinib for 6 to 18 months and then had 6 months of follow-up off drug so that delayed response and recurrence could be assessed. To study T cell clonal expansion in alopecia areata, the researchers applied high-throughput TCRbeta sequencing to both the C3H/HeJ mouse model and human patients. Scalp tissue and sorted CD4+ and CD8+ peripheral blood T cells from patchy and totalis/universalis alopecia areata patients and from healthy controls were covered by human TCRbeta sequencing. Biopsies were taken from tofacitinib-treated patients at baseline and at 4 and 24 weeks of treatment, and a later scalp biopsy was taken in several of the tofacitinib-treated patients. Amplification of TCRbeta CDR3 regions was done by immunoSEQ multiplex PCR using 35 Vbeta forward primers and 13 Jbeta reverse primers.

Study-wide findings and limitations: Higher clonality and more expanded CD8+ clones were observed in lesional scalp than in normal scalp, particularly in alopecia totalis/universalis, a finding suggestive of antigenic drive. TCR sequences shared between patients were less clear than in mice, possibly partly because of HLA diversity in the patient population. Scalp TCR repertoire analysis is complicated because resident alphabeta T cells in normal human skin are also sequenced, whereas mouse skin is dominated by gammadelta T cells.

About this clone itself: Its antigen specificity is not known. No base-level quality is on record; no much larger clone is a single base apart.

Based on the germline V gene, the CDR1 and CDR2 sequences are SQVTM and ANQGSEA. V gives up 6 bases and J gives up 8 bases, and the segment between their germline ends measures 19 bases. The CDR3, cysteine through phenylalanine, is 13 amino acids long. CDR3 DNA only is kept here, 39 bases in frame from base 1. The intended sense of this specimen's time point label: baseline before oral tofacitinib. From alopecia areata patients, peripheral blood was collected along with lesional scalp punch biopsies. After PBMCs were isolated by density centrifugation and stained for CD3, CD4 and CD8, a FACSAria was used to sort CD4+ and CD8+ T cells. The library was prepared using the immunoSEQ multiplex PCR assay. To provide template for TCR sequencing, every sample had RNA extracted and reverse transcribed into cDNA. SuperScript III was used for first-strand cDNA synthesis, primed with a 2:1 mix of oligo-dT and random hexamers. A synthetic immune receptor repertoire was used to assess amplification bias, and residual bias was removed computationally. The paper's processing steps were these. Raw reads were preprocessed to remove errors, and CDR3 was defined according to IMGT conventions as the region from the conserved cysteine to phenylalanine. To get clonality, Shannon entropy was normalized by log2 of the number of productive unique TCRs and the result was subtracted from 1. Whether scalp clones were CD4 or CD8 was inferred by matching scalp TCRbeta sequences against CD4 and CD8 repertoires sorted from blood. TCRdb took this table from immuneACCESS and kept in-frame rearrangements with V and J called. Such tables lack part of the clones; where checked against another copy, unresolved V genes explain under half of the gap, and the rest is unexplained. The V and J calls and clone size are taken from that table; D and trimming were inferred from the DNA. Here the sample has around 250,000 clones; about 68% occur a single time. The biggest ten clones account for 1% to 1.5% of the sample.

The sequence came from a human donor with alopecia areata. This sample comprised CD4+ T cells sorted from blood, obtained at week 0. Recombination linked TRBV29-1 to TRBJ1-1, with a tentative D gene TRBD1 over 6 matching bases. CDR3 loop: CSVRSGASDEAFF. The bases read TGCAGCGTCCGTTCGGGGGCTTCCGACGAAGCTTTCTTT.